This T cell receptor beta chain was retrieved from a study of cytomegalovirus exposure and HLA in healthy donors. General study findings and limits: The Asian-associated ancestry cluster reportedly had fewer N-insertions than the 666-donor mean in a later analysis. As immune exposure information, only CMV serostatus was available. As confirmed in vitro, three CMV-associated chains were specific for CMV antigens. Among TCR beta chains of equal frequency, HLA-associated ones were more clonally expanded in a later analysis.

Worth noting for this clone: What it recognizes is unknown.

Primers for the PCR totalled 60 Vbeta and 13 Jbeta. Only in-frame clones appear in the TCRdb table, and some are missing; sequencing was by immunoSEQ multiplex PCR. The sample contains roughly 120,000 clones, approximately 84% of which appear only once. The CDR3 spans 12 residues. Germline-derived CDR1 and CDR2 are SGHTS and YDEGEE. The trim removed 5 bases at V and 9 bases at J, leaving 4 bases unmatched. The rearrangement uses TRBV5-8 and TRBJ2-1, with 8 bases lining up with TRBD1. The sample was PBMCs. The source of this sequence is a middle-aged man in good health and CMV-seronegative. Written as DNA, the CDR3 is TGTGCCAGCAGTTACACAGGGGGTGAGCAGTTCTTC. Protein: CASSYTGGEQFF.